This passage covers 28 T cell receptor beta chains from one sample sequenced in a study of regulatory T cells in long-lasting Graves disease. Time point given: persistent/refractory GD, antithyroid drugs over 5 years with positive TRAb. PBMC RNA served as the TCR library source. Arm-PCR of CDR3 regions and iRepertoire HTBI primers were the basis on which TCR beta libraries were built. TCRdb re-called the multiplex PCR reads with MiXCR, one entry per CDR3 protein. This table has approximately 690,000 distinct CDR3 sequences, 25% to 35% appearing once. The sample in question was peripheral blood mononuclear cells (PBMCs), obtained when the disease was refractory, from a patient treated with antithyroid drugs. These receptors were collected from a female donor with Graves disease.

J is TRBJ1-1 and V is TRBV5-1; D remains ambiguous. The CDR3 totals 14 residues. Germline CDR1 SGHRS, CDR2 YFSETQ. V was cut by 5 bases and J by 1 base, with 12 bases left in between. CDR3 protein: CASREVAENTEAFF. The CDR3 bases are TGCGCCAGCAGGGAGGTGGCAGAGAACACTGAAGCTTTCTTT.

Many counts were recorded for this clonotype. This chain links TRBV28 with TRBJ1-2, with 8 bases identical to TRBD1. CDR3 size: 15 residues. The germline V gene has CDR1 MDHEN and CDR2 SYDVKM. Trimming removed 5 bases from V and 4 bases from J; junction bases left unmatched: 9. CDR3 nucleotide sequence: TGTGCCAGCAGTAGATTCAGGGGGCCGGGCTATGGCTACACCTTC. This sequence encodes CASSRFRGPGYGYTF.

This clonotype was observed at least ten times. This rearrangement joins TRBV12-3 or TRBV12-4 to TRBJ1-2; no clear D. Deletions cut 9 bases from V and 4 bases from J, with 18 bases between. The CDR3 has 14 amino acids. Here the CDR3 reads CASSDRRSIYGYTF. Here the CDR3 DNA reads TGTGCCAGTTCGGACCGAAGGAGCATCTATGGCTACACCTTC.

With respect to this clonotype: Given a much more abundant clone one base away, this may be a read error. The V and J genes are TRBV2 and TRBJ1-1; 10 bases fit TRBD1. CDR1 SNHLY and CDR2 FYNNEI come from the germline V gene. With V trimmed by 6 bases and J by 1 base, 2 bases remained unmatched. CDR3 length: 14 residues. This CDR3 is CASRRDRGNTEAFF. CDR3 DNA: TGTGCCAGCAGGCGGGACAGGGGGAACACTGAAGCTTTCTTT.

In the case of this clonotype: Germline is not matched at one junction end, which may reflect a read error. The chain has TRBV12-3 or TRBV12-4 and TRBJ1-1; 9 bases map to TRBD1. The CDR3 is 13 amino acids. CDR3 protein: CAGRPTGGTEAFF. CDR3 bases: TGTGCCGGCAGACCGACAGGGGGCACTGAAGCTTTCTTT.

The V call is TRBV10-3, the J call TRBJ2-7, with D unclear. Germline lookup yields CDR1 ENHRY and CDR2 SYGVKD. The length of the CDR3 is 12 residues. Trimming cost V 5 bases and J 7 bases, with 12 bases left between them. The CDR3 DNA is TGTGCCATCAGTCGAAAGGACCTGGAGCAGTACTTC. Translation: CAISRKDLEQYF.

The J gene is TRBJ1-6, the V gene TRBV28; 11 positions match TRBD1. The CDR3 contains 15 residues. In germline, CDR1 is MDHEN, CDR2 SYDVKM. J lost 15 bases, V lost 4 bases, and 11 bases had no gene match. The CDR3 DNA is TGTGCCAGCAGTTCGCCCGGGACAGGGGGTGGTCACCTCCACTTT. The encoded protein is CASSSPGTGGGHLHF. Supplemented by reference TRBV28 and TRBJ1-6, the full variable domain reads DVKVTQSSRYLVKRTGEKVFLECVQDMDHENMFWYRQDPGLGLRLIYFSYDVKMKEKGDIPEGYSVSREKKERFSLILESASTNQTSMYLCASSSPGTGGGHLHFGNGTRLTVT.

This sequence joins TRBV6-1 and TRBJ1-1; D gene ambiguous. V lost 5 bases and J lost 1, with 11 bases in between. Looked up from germline, CDR1 is MNHNS and CDR2 is SASEGT. The CDR3 covers 14 residues. CDR3 coding DNA: TGTGCCAGCAGTCGAAATCTCGGGAACACTGAAGCTTTCTTT. Residues: CASSRNLGNTEAFF.

V usage is TRBV7-9 and J usage is TRBJ2-2, with D perhaps TRBD2 (6 bases). This CDR3 contains 16 residues. Germline V gene sequence: CDR1 SEHNR, CDR2 FQNEAQ (reference sequence). V was shortened by 3 bases and J by 0 bases, with 11 bases between the two germline ends. The CDR3 nucleotides are TGTGCCAGCAGCTTGGCGGGGAGCACGAACACCGGGGAGCTGTTTTTT. Its translation: CASSLAGSTNTGELFF.

This chain connects TRBV5-1 to TRBJ1-6, with 7 bases lining up with TRBD1. CDR1 and CDR2 (germline): SGHRS, YFSETQ. The CDR3 length is 14 residues. J gave up 13 bases and V 0 bases, and 7 bases lay outside the gene matches. The CDR3 DNA reads as TGCGCCAGCAGCTTGGGACAGGGCCACTCGCCCCTCCACTTT. The encoded protein is CASSLGQGHSPLHF.

This clonotype turned up a few times. The chain employs TRBV3-1 and TRBJ1-1, with 7 bases matching TRBD1. V was clipped by 5 bases and J by 5 bases; unmatched bases: 11. Per the germline V gene, CDR1 is LGHDT and CDR2 is YNNKEL (reference sequence). The length of the CDR3 is 15 residues. The CDR3 reads CASSSRTGVRTEAFF. The CDR3, as DNA: TGTGCCAGCAGCTCTCGGACAGGAGTGAGGACTGAAGCTTTCTTT. Variable domain in full (rest from reference TRBV3-1 and TRBJ1-1): DTAVSQTPKYLVTQMGNDKSIKCEQNLGHDTMYWYKQDSKKFLKIMFSYNNKELIINETVPNRFSPKSPDKAHLNLHINSLELGDSAVYFCASSSRTGVRTEAFFGQGTRLTVV.

The rearrangement joins TRBV6-5 to TRBJ1-5; 9 nucleotides match TRBD1. CDR3 length: 15 residues. CDR1 is MNHEY and CDR2 is SVGAGI in the germline V gene. J lost 5 bases, V lost 0 bases, and 2 bases had no gene match. CDR3 sequence (DNA): TGTGCCAGCAGTTACTCGGGGACAGGGCATCAGCCCCAGCATTTT. It is translated as CASSYSGTGHQPQHF.

This clonotype was counted between two and nine times. V and J are TRBV11-2 and TRBJ2-5; the D gene is possibly TRBD2 (6 bases). Germline V CDR1 and CDR2: SGHAT, FQNNGV. The V end was cut by 5 bases, the J end by 0 bases, with 13 bases between. The CDR3 length is 15 residues. The CDR3 region is CASSPPLAYQETQYF. The CDR3 nucleotides read TGTGCCAGCAGCCCCCCCCTAGCGTACCAAGAGACCCAGTACTTC.

This clonotype was found a few times. This chain joins TRBV27 and TRBJ1-2; possible D gene TRBD1, 6 bases. V gave up 6 bases and J gave up 3 bases, with 14 bases separating them. Per germline, CDR1 MNHEY and CDR2 SMNVEV (reference sequence). The CDR3 runs to 14 residues. In DNA form, the CDR3 reads TGTGCCAGCAGGACAGGCGGTTTAGACTATGGCTACACCTTC. Translating gives CASRTGGLDYGYTF.

This clonotype was detected ten times or more. The genes are TRBV28 and TRBJ2-5; D is undetermined. Germline V CDR1 and CDR2: MDHEN, SYDVKM. CDR3 length: 12 amino acids. V was cut by 8 bases and J by 1 base, with 8 bases left in between. The CDR3 nucleotides are TGTGCCAGCTCCAGCGCCCAAGAGACCCAGTACTTC. Its translation is CASSSAQETQYF.

The chain joins TRBV4-1 to TRBJ1-1; D remains unclear. The CDR3 is made up of 16 amino acids. The V end was cut by 4 bases, the J end by 2 bases, with 17 bases between. The germline CDR1 and CDR2 sequences are MGHRA and YSYEKL. The CDR3 bases are TGCGCCAGCAGCCTTACTAAGTCAGTACCAAACACTGAAGCTTTCTTT. Its protein is CASSLTKSVPNTEAFF.

The chain joins TRBV5-5 to TRBJ2-7; D gene ambiguous. The CDR3 extends over 14 amino acids. Germline V gene data show CDR1 as SGHKS and CDR2 as YYEKEE (reference sequence). The V and J ends lost 6 bases and 2 bases respectively, with 15 bases between them. CDR3 in amino acids: CASTLRTGAYEQYF. CDR3 DNA sequence: TGTGCCAGCACCCTAAGGACCGGAGCCTACGAGCAGTACTTC.

The chain carries TRBV10-3 and TRBJ2-7, with TRBD2 identical over 13 bases. The V gene's germline CDR1 is ENHRY and CDR2 SYGVKD. V shed 6 bases, J shed 6 bases, and the junction held 20 bases outside the gene matches. The CDR3 spans 19 residues. CDR3 residues: CAISRGLAGTNPTRVEQYF. CDR3 nucleotide sequence: TGTGCCATCAGCAGGGGACTAGCGGGAACTAACCCAACGCGTGTCGAGCAGTACTTC.

The rearrangement links TRBV14 to TRBJ2-7; a possible D gene is TRBD1 (8 bases). This CDR3 spans 15 amino acids. V lost 6 bases and J 7 bases, leaving 22 bases between the germline ends. Germline loops: CDR1 SGHDN, CDR2 FVKESK. CDR3 protein: CASSLADRARWEQYF. The CDR3 DNA is TGTGCCAGCAGTCTAGCGGACAGGGCCCGTTGGGAGCAGTACTTC.

The chain employs TRBV11-2 and TRBJ1-2, with 9 bases matching TRBD1. This CDR3 comprises 17 residues. CDR1 is SGHAT and CDR2 is FQNNGV in the germline V gene. J gave up 4 bases and V 4 bases, and 13 bases lay outside the gene matches. The CDR3 bases are TGTGCCAGCAGCTCAGCGGGACAGGGTTTTTTTCTCTATGGCTACACCTTC. As protein: CASSSAGQGFFLYGYTF.

This clonotype was recorded at least ten times. The chain is built from TRBV12-3 or TRBV12-4 and TRBJ1-1, with a possible D match to TRBD1 (5 bases). V was cut by 3 bases and J by 7 bases, with 12 bases left in between. This CDR3 has 13 amino acids. This CDR3 is CASSLGRVGEAFF. The CDR3, as DNA: TGTGCCAGCAGTTTGGGCAGGGTGGGTGAAGCTTTCTTT.

The rearrangement joins TRBV6-2 or TRBV6-3 to TRBJ1-6; 10 nucleotides match TRBD1. Germline lookup yields CDR1 MNHEY and CDR2 SVGEGT. The CDR3 is 16 residues long. V trimming: 5 bases; J trimming: 8 bases; junction bases outside the gene matches: 9. The CDR3, as DNA: TGTGCCAGCAGTCCCCCCAGACAGGGGGCCCATTCACCCCTCCACTTT. It codes for CASSPPRQGAHSPLHF.

This clonotype was observed a handful of times. This chain connects TRBV14 to TRBJ2-2, with 7 nucleotides matching TRBD1. This CDR3 region has 17 residues. Germline V gene sequence: CDR1 SGHDN, CDR2 FVKESK. The V segment lost 4 bases and the J segment 1 base; nucleotides outside the gene matches: 9. CDR3: CASSLRSGTVNTGELFF. Here the CDR3 DNA reads TGTGCCAGCAGCCTCCGATCTGGGACAGTGAACACCGGGGAGCTGTTTTTT.

This clonotype was seen a few times. The chain combines TRBV7-3 with TRBJ1-1; D is unresolved. In germline, CDR1 is SGHTA, CDR2 FQGTGA. V lost 7 bases and J lost 1, with 13 bases in between. This CDR3 region has 14 residues. CDR3 nucleotide sequence: TGTGCCAGCACCGACTCGGGTAGGAACACTGAAGCTTTCTTT. Its translation is CASTDSGRNTEAFF.

This clonotype has just a few counts. Here the CDR3 DNA reads TGCGCCAGCAGCGAGGGACAGCCCCCCGTCTACACCTTC. This sequence encodes CASSEGQPPVYTF. The chain has TRBV5-1 and TRBJ1-2; 7 bases agree with TRBD1. The CDR3 is made up of 13 amino acids. The V gene end was trimmed by 4 bases and the J gene end by 10 bases; junction bases not matched to a gene: 10. In germline, CDR1 is SGHRS, CDR2 YFSETQ. Full variable domain (outside the CDR3, taken from reference TRBV5-1 and TRBJ1-2): KAGVTQTPRYLIKTRGQQVTLSCSPISGHRSVSWYQQTPGQGLQFLFEYFSETQRNKGNFPGRFSGRQFSNSRSEMNVSTLELGDSALYLCASSEGQPPVYTFGSGTRLTVV.

CDR3 region: CASSIGWGGNTEAFF. DNA of the CDR3: TGTGCCAGTAGTATAGGATGGGGAGGGAACACTGAAGCTTTCTTT. The chain has TRBV19 and TRBJ1-1; D unclear. Trimming took off 1 base at V and 1 base at J, with 10 bases between the two ends. CDR3 size: 15 residues. Germline values: CDR1 LNHDA, CDR2 SQIVND (reference sequence).

A few counts support this clonotype. The CDR3 DNA reads TGTGCCAGCAACCCGACAGGCTATGACCGGGAGCTGTTTTTT. This codes for CASNPTGYDRELFF. This rearrangement joins TRBV12-3 or TRBV12-4 to TRBJ2-2; D is perhaps TRBD1 (6 bases). V shed 7 bases and J shed 9 bases, with 18 bases lying between them. This CDR3 contains 14 residues.

This clonotype turned up a few times. The J gene is TRBJ2-6, the V gene TRBV2; 10 bases are shared with TRBD1. The CDR3 spans 15 residues. Germline V gene sequence: CDR1 SNHLY, CDR2 FYNNEI. V dropped 7 bases and J dropped 2; count of bases not matched to a gene: 2. CDR3 residues: CASTGTGAGANVLTF. CDR3 sequence (DNA): TGTGCCAGCACCGGGACAGGGGCTGGGGCCAACGTCCTGACTTTC.